This passage covers 7 T cell receptor beta chains from one sample sequenced in a study of cytomegalovirus exposure and HLA in healthy donors. The primer mix had 60 Vbeta and 13 Jbeta primers. The assay was immunoSEQ multiplex PCR, and TCRdb's table has in-frame clones only and misses some. The table lists 100,000 to 150,000 clones, 83% of them singletons, with approximately 3.6% in the top ten. The specimen sequenced was PBMCs. The receptors originated from a woman aged 40-49 years in good health and CMV-seropositive.

V and J are TRBV18 and TRBJ1-1; 8 bases agree with TRBD1. Per the germline V gene, CDR1 is KGHSH and CDR2 is LQKENI. This CDR3 is 14 amino acids long. The junction had 7 bases not matched to a gene; V was cut back by 4 bases and J by 6 bases. The DNA of the CDR3 is TGTGCCAGCTCACTTGGGACAGGTGCCCCTGAAGCTTTCTTT. This codes for CASSLGTGAPEAFF.

The V call is TRBV18, the J call TRBJ2-7; 10 nucleotides agree with TRBD1. From germline, CDR1 is KGHSH and CDR2 LQKENI. The CDR3 is 16 residues long. The V gene end was trimmed by 2 bases and the J gene end by 0 bases; junction bases not matched to a gene: 4. CDR3 coding DNA: TGTGCCAGCTCACCAAGGGACAGGGGAAGCTCCTACGAGCAGTACTTC. Protein: CASSPRDRGSSYEQYF. The entire variable domain, with the rest obtained from reference TRBV18 and TRBJ2-7, is as follows: NAGVMQNPRHLVRRRGQEARLRCSPMKGHSHVYWYRQLPEEGLKFMVYLQKENIIDESGMPKERFSAEFPKEGPSILRIQQVVRGDSAAYFCASSPRDRGSSYEQYFGPGTRLTVT.

This clone was observed a handful of times. The chain combines TRBV10-2 with TRBJ2-3; maybe TRBD2 (5 bases). Germline loops: CDR1 WSHSY, CDR2 SAAADI. The CDR3 has 12 residues. The germline V and J ends were trimmed by 6 bases and 4 bases, with 8 bases remaining between them. CDR3 residues: CASRGSADTQYF. CDR3 DNA: TGCGCCAGCAGGGGTAGCGCAGATACGCAGTATTTT.

The rearrangement joins TRBV7-8 to TRBJ2-7; D is perhaps TRBD2 (6 bases). The CDR3 is 15 residues long. With 5 bases removed from V and 4 bases from J, the gap between germline ends came to 18 bases. Per the germline V gene, CDR1 is SGHVS and CDR2 is FQNEAQ. This CDR3 is CASSPLLAPGYEQYF. The CDR3 DNA reads TGTGCCAGCAGCCCCCTTCTAGCGCCGGGGTACGAGCAGTACTTC.

V is TRBV7-8 and J is TRBJ1-1; tentatively, D is TRBD1 (5 bases). CDR1 and CDR2 from the germline V gene are SGHVS and FQNEAQ. V was cut by 5 bases and J by 5 bases, with 12 bases left in between. The CDR3 sequence is 13 residues long. The CDR3 nucleotides are TGTGCCAGCAGCGTCAGGGAAGGGACTGAAGCTTTCTTT. Residues: CASSVREGTEAFF.

This rearrangement joins TRBV5-1 to TRBJ2-7; 7 positions match TRBD1. The CDR3 has 16 residues. V dropped 0 bases and J dropped 2; count of bases not matched to a gene: 8. Germline CDR1 is SGHRS and CDR2 is YFSETQ. The CDR3 spells CASSLVLGDSPYEQYF. The CDR3 bases are TGCGCCAGCAGCTTGGTGTTGGGGGACAGTCCCTACGAGCAGTACTTC. The variable domain in full, with the rest retrieved from reference TRBV5-1 and TRBJ2-7, is KAGVTQTPRYLIKTRGQQVTLSCSPISGHRSVSWYQQTPGQGLQFLFEYFSETQRNKGNFPGRFSGRQFSNSRSEMNVSTLELGDSALYLCASSLVLGDSPYEQYFGPGTRLTVT.

The chain employs TRBV7-9 and TRBJ1-1; the D gene is possibly TRBD1 (5 bases). CDR1 is SEHNR and CDR2 is FQNEAQ in the germline V gene (reference sequence). V was trimmed by 6 bases and J by 5 bases, leaving 7 bases between them. The CDR3 is made up of 11 amino acids. The chain's CDR3 is CASREGTEAFF. The CDR3 DNA follows: TGTGCCAGCAGGGAGGGGACTGAAGCTTTCTTT.